The 28 T cell receptor beta chains below were found in one sample sequenced in a study of shared clonotypes between healthy human individuals. This table comes from immunoSEQ multiplex PCR, and its TCRdb copy is limited to in-frame clones, with some not included. In the table there are some 2,000,000 clones, 85% to 95% of which are singletons. Input material: naive CD4+ T cells sorted from blood. The subset was: CD45RA+ positively selected. The receptors here all came from a young man in good health.

As to this clone: The sample holds other DNA sequences that translate to the same CDR3. The V call is TRBV9, the J call TRBJ2-4; D might be TRBD1 (5 bases). Per germline, CDR1 SGDLS and CDR2 YYNGEE. V was trimmed by 0 bases and J by 8 bases, leaving 12 bases between them. The CDR3 consists of 14 residues. The CDR3 DNA reads TGTGCCAGCAGCGTAGCTAACCAGGGCGACATTCAGTACTTC. Protein: CASSVANQGDIQYF. Based on the CDR3 plus reference TRBV9 and TRBJ2-4, the full variable domain is DSGVTQTPKHLITATGQRVTLRCSPRSGDLSVYWYQQSLDQGLQFLIQYYNGEERAKGNILERFSAQQFPDLHSELNLSSLELGDSALYFCASSVANQGDIQYFGAGTRLSVL.

CDR3 amino acids: CAVLGLAGRNEQFF. CDR3 bases: TGTGCCGTATTGGGGCTAGCGGGGAGAAATGAGCAGTTCTTC. This chain joins TRBV2 and TRBJ2-1; 9 nucleotides align to TRBD2. This CDR3 is 14 amino acids long. Losses at the gene ends were 11 bases for V and 7 bases for J; bases not matched to a gene: 12. CDR1 is SNHLY, CDR2 FYNNEI, per germline.

The chain uses TRBV5-1 and TRBJ1-6; 9 nucleotides agree with TRBD1. This CDR3 spans 16 amino acids. The V gene's germline CDR1 is SGHRS and CDR2 YFSETQ. Unmatched junction bases numbered 11, after V lost 4 bases and J lost 9 bases. Written as DNA, the CDR3 is TGCGCCAGCAGCCGATGGGCGGGACAGGGAAGTTCACCCCTCCACTTT. Translated, it gives CASSRWAGQGSSPLHF.

In its sample, this clone was seen a few times. The CDR3 nucleotides read TGCGCCAGCAGCTTCGGGGTCGAGCAGTACTTC. It specifies CASSFGVEQYF. J is TRBJ2-7 and V is TRBV5-1; TRBD2 is a possible D gene (5 bases). The germline gives CDR1 SGHRS, CDR2 YFSETQ. This CDR3 comprises 11 residues. V was clipped by 2 bases and J by 6 bases, with 6 bases between them.

V and J are TRBV9 and TRBJ1-4; 7 bases match TRBD1. The V segment lost 3 bases and the J segment 5 bases; nucleotides outside the gene matches: 7. The CDR3 totals 15 residues. The germline gives CDR1 SGDLS, CDR2 YYNGEE. Here the CDR3 DNA reads TGTGCCAGCAGCGCAAAACAGGGGAGAAATGAAAAACTGTTTTTT. Amino acid sequence: CASSAKQGRNEKLFF. Full variable domain (outside the CDR3, taken from reference TRBV9 and TRBJ1-4): DSGVTQTPKHLITATGQRVTLRCSPRSGDLSVYWYQQSLDQGLQFLIQYYNGEERAKGNILERFSAQQFPDLHSELNLSSLELGDSALYFCASSAKQGRNEKLFFGSGTQLSVL.

The CDR3 bases are TGTGCCAGCTTCCAGGGTGAGGGGACCCAGTACTTC. Translating gives CASFQGEGTQYF. The chain recombines TRBV18 with TRBJ2-5; D could derive from TRBD1 or TRBD2 (5 bases each). This CDR3 region has 12 residues. V lost 7 bases to trimming and J lost 7 bases, with 13 bases between them. Germline values: CDR1 KGHSH, CDR2 LQKENI.

The J gene is TRBJ1-1, the V gene TRBV5-4; TRBD1 matches 7 bases. CDR1 SGHNT and CDR2 YYREEE come from the germline V gene (reference sequence). CDR3 length: 15 amino acids. J was trimmed by 5 bases and V by 9 bases; bases with no gene match: 16. The CDR3 region is CATWTGGRSETEAFF. DNA for the CDR3: TGTGCCACCTGGACAGGCGGTCGATCGGAAACTGAAGCTTTCTTT.

In this sample, this clone turned up once. V usage is TRBV5-1 and J usage is TRBJ2-3, with no clear D. CDR3 length equals 13 residues. V lost 3 bases and J 2 bases, leaving 7 bases between the germline ends. Germline-derived CDR1 and CDR2 are SGHRS and YFSETQ. CDR3 residues: CASSSIPTDTQYF. The CDR3 region has the DNA TGCGCCAGCAGCTCTATCCCCACAGATACGCAGTATTTT.

This chain connects TRBV5-3 to TRBJ2-4, with 8 nucleotides matching TRBD2. TRBV5-3 is reported as an ORF; its role is uncertain. The length of the CDR3 is 16 residues. The V and J ends lost 4 bases and 0 bases, in that order; junction bases with no gene match: 6. The CDR3 bases are TGTGCCAGAAGCGACACTAGCGGCCTAGCCAAAAACATTCAGTACTTC. Its translation: CARSDTSGLAKNIQYF.

This sequence joins TRBV13 and TRBJ1-6, with TRBD1 matching 11 bases. Germline loops: CDR1 PRHDT, CDR2 FYEKMQ (reference sequence). The CDR3 covers 19 residues. V lost 0 bases and J lost 3; bases outside the gene matches: 7. The CDR3 spells CASSLGLPGQGGYNSPLHF. CDR3 sequence (DNA): TGTGCCAGCAGCTTAGGGCTTCCGGGACAGGGGGGCTATAATTCACCCCTCCACTTT.

CDR3 amino acids: CASSVGVSGADTQYF. DNA of the CDR3: TGTGCCAGCAGCGTAGGCGTCAGCGGCGCAGATACGCAGTATTTT. V and J are TRBV9 and TRBJ2-3; TRBD2 might be the D (5 bases). V shed 0 bases and J shed 4 bases, with 12 bases lying between them. Germline assignment: CDR1 SGDLS and CDR2 YYNGEE. CDR3 length: 15 residues.

CDR3 amino acids: CASSLQASGSNEQFF. Written as DNA, the CDR3 is TGTGCCAGCAGCTTACAGGCTAGCGGGAGTAATGAGCAGTTCTTC. This chain joins TRBV7-2 and TRBJ2-1, with TRBD2 identical over 10 bases. Germline CDR1 SGHTA, CDR2 FQGNSA. V shed 2 bases, J shed 7 bases, and the junction held 5 bases outside the gene matches. The CDR3 runs to 15 residues.

This sequence joins TRBV11-2 and TRBJ2-7; TRBD1 matches at 9 bases. Germline assignment: CDR1 SGHAT and CDR2 FQNNGV. V trimming: 3 bases; J trimming: 12 bases; junction bases outside the gene matches: 9. This CDR3 is 13 amino acids long. This CDR3 is CASSFGGQGNWYF. For the CDR3, the DNA is TGTGCCAGCAGCTTTGGGGGACAGGGAAATTGGTACTTC.

This chain uses TRBV5-4 with TRBJ2-7, with TRBD1 identical over 8 bases. J was trimmed by 0 bases and V by 5 bases; bases with no gene match: 7. Germline lookup yields CDR1 SGHNT and CDR2 YYREEE (reference sequence). There are 15 residues in the CDR3. The DNA of the CDR3 is TGTGCCAGCAGTCCCGACAGGGGCCGCTCCTACGAGCAGTACTTC. It encodes CASSPDRGRSYEQYF.

J is TRBJ2-1 and V is TRBV29-1; D may correspond to TRBD1 or TRBD2 (7 bases each). V was trimmed by 4 bases and J by 12 bases, leaving 19 bases between them. From germline, CDR1 is SQVTM and CDR2 ANQGSEA. The CDR3 extends over 13 amino acids. CDR3 sequence: CSVADRPWEGQFF. CDR3 DNA sequence: TGCAGCGTTGCGGACAGGCCATGGGAGGGGCAGTTCTTC.

The chain's CDR3 is CASSLVGQQGLLQETQYF. The CDR3 nucleotides read TGTGCCAGCAGCTTAGTCGGCCAGCAGGGGCTTCTACAAGAGACCCAGTACTTC. The chain is built from TRBV11-2 and TRBJ2-5; a possible D gene is TRBD1 (6 bases). The CDR3 consists of 18 residues. V lost 1 base, J lost 2 bases, and 20 bases lay in between. Germline V gene data show CDR1 as SGHAT and CDR2 as FQNNGV.

The chain couples TRBV9 to TRBJ2-3; no reliable D call. Germline V gene lookup returns CDR1 SGDLS and CDR2 YYNGEE. The V gene lost 3 bases and the J gene lost 3 bases, with 5 bases spanning the gap. CDR3 length equals 12 residues. CDR3 in DNA: TGTGCCAGCAGCGGGCAAACAGATACGCAGTATTTT. It is translated as CASSGQTDTQYF.

The rearrangement uses TRBV18 and TRBJ1-2; 12 positions agree with TRBD1. The CDR3 spans 18 residues. J was trimmed by 2 bases and V by 0 bases; bases with no gene match: 7. CDR1 and CDR2 (germline): KGHSH, LQKENI. The CDR3: CASSPPGAGTGGNYGYTF. The DNA of the CDR3 is TGTGCCAGCTCACCACCGGGGGCCGGGACAGGGGGCAACTATGGCTACACCTTC.

This clone has a handful of counts. This chain joins TRBV30 and TRBJ1-5, with unresolved D. There are 17 residues in the CDR3. Deletions cut 1 base from V and 0 bases from J, with 16 bases between. Germline V CDR1 and CDR2: GTSNPN, SVGIG (reference sequence). The CDR3 DNA is TGTGCCTGGAGTGCCGTCCCGGACGGCCTTAGCAATCAGCCCCAGCATTTT. Residues: CAWSAVPDGLSNQPQHF.

This rearrangement joins TRBV11-2 to TRBJ2-7; the D is unclear. CDR1 and CDR2 (germline): SGHAT, FQNNGV. Deletions cut 5 bases from V and 4 bases from J, with 18 bases between. CDR3 length equals 15 residues. This CDR3 reads CASSPPGRISYEQYF. Here the CDR3 DNA reads TGTGCCAGCAGCCCTCCGGGTCGAATTTCTTACGAGCAGTACTTC.

V is TRBV7-6 and J is TRBJ1-1; no reliable D call. Per germline, CDR1 SGHVS and CDR2 FNYEAQ. Trimming took off 3 bases at V and 4 bases at J, with 21 bases between the two ends. This CDR3 is built from 17 residues. CDR3 nucleotide sequence: TGTGCCAGCAGCTTGTTGCAACTCGGGGTGCTGGGCACTGAAGCTTTCTTT. Protein sequence: CASSLLQLGVLGTEAFF.

On this clone: Additional DNA sequences in this sample encode the identical CDR3. The chain is built from TRBV7-2 and TRBJ2-2; D not certain. V was clipped by 1 base and J by 7 bases, with 10 bases between them. The CDR3 length is 14 residues. The V gene's germline CDR1 is SGHTA and CDR2 FQGNSA. CDR3 DNA sequence: TGTGCCAGCAGCTTAGACGGATCGAGCGGGGAGCTGTTTTTT. Its translation is CASSLDGSSGELFF.

This CDR3 reads CASSQEGWGYTF. The CDR3, as DNA: TGCGCCAGCAGCCAGGAGGGATGGGGCTACACCTTC. The chain recombines TRBV5-1 with TRBJ1-2; D ambiguous. There are 12 residues in the CDR3. With 4 bases removed from V and 8 bases from J, the gap between germline ends came to 12 bases. CDR1 and CDR2 from the germline V gene are SGHRS and YFSETQ.

This chain uses TRBV6-5 with TRBJ2-7; D ambiguous. CDR1 MNHEY and CDR2 SVGAGI come from the germline V gene. The V gene lost 3 bases and the J gene lost 2 bases, with 17 bases spanning the gap. The CDR3 consists of 16 residues. The CDR3 protein is CASSYRAPANAYEQYF. The CDR3 nucleotides read TGTGCCAGCAGTTATAGGGCACCTGCCAATGCCTACGAGCAGTACTTC.

This chain uses TRBV2 with TRBJ2-4, with no clear D. The V gene's germline CDR1 is SNHLY and CDR2 FYNNEI. The CDR3 length is 12 residues. The germline V and J ends were trimmed by 6 bases and 6 bases, with 9 bases remaining between them. This chain's CDR3 is CASSIEVNIQYF. CDR3 DNA: TGTGCCAGCAGCATAGAGGTAAACATTCAGTACTTC.

This clone appeared a single time. The chain links TRBV12-1 to TRBJ2-2. TRBV12-1 is given as a pseudogene. This CDR3 has 12 amino acids. The CDR3 bases are TGTGCCAGCAGCTTATGCACCGGGGAGCTGTTTTTT. The encoded protein is CASSLCTGELFF.

This clone appeared once. The V and J genes are TRBV19 and TRBJ2-2, with D unclear. Trimming removed 2 bases at V and 6 bases at J, with 4 bases between. Germline V gene sequence: CDR1 LNHDA, CDR2 SQIVND (reference sequence). There are 12 residues in the CDR3. CDR3 protein: CASSISAGELFF. The CDR3 DNA reads TGTGCCAGTAGTATATCGGCCGGGGAGCTGTTTTTT.

The CDR3 region is CASSYGPRLQHF. Written as DNA, the CDR3 is TGTGCCAGCAGCTATGGACCGCGGCTCCAGCATTTT. The chain recombines TRBV28 with TRBJ1-5; no reliable D call. CDR1 is MDHEN and CDR2 is SYDVKM in the germline V gene. Trimming took 6 bases from V and 12 from J, leaving 15 bases between them. The CDR3 extends over 12 amino acids.